The clone carrying this TCR beta chain was observed a handful of times. Its cognate antigen is unknown. TCR alpha and beta CDR3 regions were amplified from RNA using iRepertoire nested multiplex PCR. One-step reverse transcription and amplification started from roughly 100-400 ng of tissue mRNA or PBMC total RNA. TCRdb re-derived calls from the multiplex PCR reads in MiXCR, one entry per CDR3 protein. The sample consists of 170,000 or so distinct CDR3 sequences, 43% of them appearing once. This specimen belongs to a study of glioma-infiltrating T cells. The study's findings and limits: CDR3 overlap between tissue and blood was very small. Gliomas, especially low-grade, showed above-expected tissue-blood divergence; non-neoplastic patients showed below.

V dropped 8 bases and J dropped 1 base, with 12 bases sitting between them. This CDR3 has 14 amino acids. Sequencing was carried out using glioma tissue, nonneoplastic brain tissue, or PBMCs (not recorded which). This receptor was taken from a human donor with low-grade glioma or glioblastoma, undergoing nonglioma brain surgery, or in good health (not recorded which). This rearrangement joins TRBV12-3 or TRBV12-4 to TRBJ2-1; maybe TRBD1 (6 bases). The DNA of the CDR3 is TGTGCCAGCTTGGGCAGGGGATCCTACAATGAGCAGTTCTTC. Residues: CASLGRGSYNEQFF.